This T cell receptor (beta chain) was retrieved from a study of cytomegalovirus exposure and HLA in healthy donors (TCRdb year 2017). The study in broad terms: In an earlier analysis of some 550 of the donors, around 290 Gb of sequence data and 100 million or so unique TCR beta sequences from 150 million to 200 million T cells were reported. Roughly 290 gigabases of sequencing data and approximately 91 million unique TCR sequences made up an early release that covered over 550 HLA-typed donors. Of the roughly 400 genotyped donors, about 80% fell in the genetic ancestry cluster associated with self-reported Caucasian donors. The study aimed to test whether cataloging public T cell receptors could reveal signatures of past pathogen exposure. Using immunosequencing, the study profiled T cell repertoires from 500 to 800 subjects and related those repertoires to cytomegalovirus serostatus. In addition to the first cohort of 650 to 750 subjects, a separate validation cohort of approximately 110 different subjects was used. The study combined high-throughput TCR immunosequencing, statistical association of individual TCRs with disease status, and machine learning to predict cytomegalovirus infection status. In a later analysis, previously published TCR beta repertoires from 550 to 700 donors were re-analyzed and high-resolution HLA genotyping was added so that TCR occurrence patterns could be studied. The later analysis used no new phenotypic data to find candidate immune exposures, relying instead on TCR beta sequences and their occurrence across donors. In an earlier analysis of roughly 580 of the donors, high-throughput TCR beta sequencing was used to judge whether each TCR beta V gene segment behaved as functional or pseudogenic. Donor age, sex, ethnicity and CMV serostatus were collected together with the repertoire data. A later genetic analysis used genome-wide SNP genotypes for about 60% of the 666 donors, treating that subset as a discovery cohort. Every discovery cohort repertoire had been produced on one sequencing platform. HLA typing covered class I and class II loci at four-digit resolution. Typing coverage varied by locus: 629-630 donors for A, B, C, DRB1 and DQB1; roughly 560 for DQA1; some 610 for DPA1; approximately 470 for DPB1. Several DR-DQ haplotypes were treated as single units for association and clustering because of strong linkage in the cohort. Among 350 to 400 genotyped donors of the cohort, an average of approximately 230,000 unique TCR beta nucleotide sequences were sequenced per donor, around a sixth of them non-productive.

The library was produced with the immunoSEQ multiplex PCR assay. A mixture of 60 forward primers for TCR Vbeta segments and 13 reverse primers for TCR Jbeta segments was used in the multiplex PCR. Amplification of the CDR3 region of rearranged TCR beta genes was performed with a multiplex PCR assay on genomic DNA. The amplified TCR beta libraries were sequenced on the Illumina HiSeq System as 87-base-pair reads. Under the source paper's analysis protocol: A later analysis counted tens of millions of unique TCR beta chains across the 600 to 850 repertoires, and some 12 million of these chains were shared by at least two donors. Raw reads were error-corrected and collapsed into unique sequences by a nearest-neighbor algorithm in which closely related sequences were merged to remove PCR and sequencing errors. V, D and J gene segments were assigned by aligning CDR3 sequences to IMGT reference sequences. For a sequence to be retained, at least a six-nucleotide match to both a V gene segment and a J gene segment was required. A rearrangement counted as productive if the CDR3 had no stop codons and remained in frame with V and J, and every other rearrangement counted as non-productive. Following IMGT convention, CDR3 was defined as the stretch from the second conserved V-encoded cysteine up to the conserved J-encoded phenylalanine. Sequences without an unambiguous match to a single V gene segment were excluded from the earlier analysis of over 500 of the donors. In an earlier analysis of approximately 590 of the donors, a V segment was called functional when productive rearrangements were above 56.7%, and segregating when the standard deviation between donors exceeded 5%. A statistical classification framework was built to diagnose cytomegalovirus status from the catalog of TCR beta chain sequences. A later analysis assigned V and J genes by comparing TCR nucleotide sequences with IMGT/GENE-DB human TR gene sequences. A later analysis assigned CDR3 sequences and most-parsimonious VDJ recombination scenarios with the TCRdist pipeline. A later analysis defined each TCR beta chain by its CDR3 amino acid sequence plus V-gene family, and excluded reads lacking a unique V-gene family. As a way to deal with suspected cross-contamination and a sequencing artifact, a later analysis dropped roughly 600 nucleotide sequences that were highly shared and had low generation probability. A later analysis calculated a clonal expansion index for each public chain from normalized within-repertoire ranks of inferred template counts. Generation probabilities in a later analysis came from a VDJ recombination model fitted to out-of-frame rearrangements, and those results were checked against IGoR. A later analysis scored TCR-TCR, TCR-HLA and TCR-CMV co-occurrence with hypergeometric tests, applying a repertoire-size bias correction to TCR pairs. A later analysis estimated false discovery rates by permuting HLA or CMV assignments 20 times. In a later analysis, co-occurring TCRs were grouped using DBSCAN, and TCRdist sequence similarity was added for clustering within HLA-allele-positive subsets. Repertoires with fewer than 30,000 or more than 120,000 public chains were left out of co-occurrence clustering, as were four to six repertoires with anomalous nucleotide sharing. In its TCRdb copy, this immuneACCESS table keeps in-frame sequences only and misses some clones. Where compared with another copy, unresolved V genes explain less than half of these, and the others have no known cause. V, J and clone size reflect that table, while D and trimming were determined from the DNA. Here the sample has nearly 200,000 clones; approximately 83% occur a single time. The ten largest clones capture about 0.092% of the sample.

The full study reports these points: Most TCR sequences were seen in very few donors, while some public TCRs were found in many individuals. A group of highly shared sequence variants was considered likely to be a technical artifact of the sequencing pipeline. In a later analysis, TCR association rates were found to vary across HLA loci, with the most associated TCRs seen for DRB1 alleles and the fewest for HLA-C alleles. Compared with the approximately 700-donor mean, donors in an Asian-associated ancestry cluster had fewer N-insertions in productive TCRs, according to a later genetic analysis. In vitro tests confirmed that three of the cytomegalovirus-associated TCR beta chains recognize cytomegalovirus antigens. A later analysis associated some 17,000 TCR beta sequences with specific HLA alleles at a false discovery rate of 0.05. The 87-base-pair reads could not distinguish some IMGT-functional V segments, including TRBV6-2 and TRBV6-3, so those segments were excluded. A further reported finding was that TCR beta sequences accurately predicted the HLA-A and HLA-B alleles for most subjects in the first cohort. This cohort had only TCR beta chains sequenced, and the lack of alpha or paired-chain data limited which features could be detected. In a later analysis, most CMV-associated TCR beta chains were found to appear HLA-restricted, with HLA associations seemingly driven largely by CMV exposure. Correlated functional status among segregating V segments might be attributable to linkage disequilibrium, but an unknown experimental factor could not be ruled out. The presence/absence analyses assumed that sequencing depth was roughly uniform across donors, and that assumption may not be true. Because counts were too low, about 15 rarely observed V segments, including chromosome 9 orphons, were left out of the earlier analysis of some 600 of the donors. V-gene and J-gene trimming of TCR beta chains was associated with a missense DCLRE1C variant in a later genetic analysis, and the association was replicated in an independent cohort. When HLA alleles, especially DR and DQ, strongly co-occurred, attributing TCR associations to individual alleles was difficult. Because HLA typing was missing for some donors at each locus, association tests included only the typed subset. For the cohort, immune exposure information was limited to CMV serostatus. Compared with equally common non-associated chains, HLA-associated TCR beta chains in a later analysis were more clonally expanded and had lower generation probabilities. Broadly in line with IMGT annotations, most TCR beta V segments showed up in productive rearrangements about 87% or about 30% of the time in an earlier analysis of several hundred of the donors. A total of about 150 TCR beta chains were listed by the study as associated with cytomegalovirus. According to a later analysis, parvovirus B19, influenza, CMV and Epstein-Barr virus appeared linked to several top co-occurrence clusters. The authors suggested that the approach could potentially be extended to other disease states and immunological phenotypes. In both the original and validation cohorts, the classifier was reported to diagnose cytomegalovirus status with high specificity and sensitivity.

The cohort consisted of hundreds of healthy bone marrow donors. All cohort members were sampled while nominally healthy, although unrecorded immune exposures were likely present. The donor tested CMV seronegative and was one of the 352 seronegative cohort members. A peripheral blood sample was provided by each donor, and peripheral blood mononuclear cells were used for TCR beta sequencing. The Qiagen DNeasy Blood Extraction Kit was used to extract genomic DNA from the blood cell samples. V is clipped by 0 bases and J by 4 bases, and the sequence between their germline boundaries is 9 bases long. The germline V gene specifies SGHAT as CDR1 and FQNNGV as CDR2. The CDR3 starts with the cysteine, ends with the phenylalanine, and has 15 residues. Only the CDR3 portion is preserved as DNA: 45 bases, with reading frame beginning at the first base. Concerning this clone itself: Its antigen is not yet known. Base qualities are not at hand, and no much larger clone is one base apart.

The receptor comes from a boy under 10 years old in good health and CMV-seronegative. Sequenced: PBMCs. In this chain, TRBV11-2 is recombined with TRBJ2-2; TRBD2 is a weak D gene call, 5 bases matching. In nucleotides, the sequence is TGTGCCAGCAGCTTAGATGGCGGAGGCACCGGGGAGCTGTTTTTT. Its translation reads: CASSLDGGGTGELFF.